One sample yielded the 31 T cell receptor beta chains listed below, sequenced in a study of shared clonotypes between healthy human individuals. TCRdb's copy holds only in-frame clones and misses some; the assay was immunoSEQ multiplex PCR. This table holds 950,000 to 1,300,000 clones, about 75% found once. The sample consisted of memory CD4+ T cells sorted from blood. Indicated subset: CD45RA-negative fraction. Every receptor here comes from a man between 18 and 29 years old in good health.

J is TRBJ2-3 and V is TRBV20-1; D ambiguous. Germline CDR1 reads DFQATT; CDR2 reads SNEGSKA (reference sequence). V was pared by 7 bases and J by 0 bases, with 5 bases between. This CDR3 is built from 11 residues. The CDR3 nucleotides are TGCAGTGTGGACAGCACAGATACGCAGTATTTT. This encodes CSVDSTDTQYF.

V is TRBV7-9 and J is TRBJ1-3; D is unclear. This CDR3 comprises 12 residues. Trimming stripped 7 bases from V and 0 bases from J, with 4 bases between. Germline V gene data show CDR1 as SEHNR and CDR2 as FQNEAQ (reference sequence). The CDR3 DNA follows: TGTGCCAGCAAGAGCTCTGGAAACACCATATATTTT. This translates into CASKSSGNTIYF.

This chain links TRBV30 with TRBJ2-7; D is unresolved. The CDR3 is 15 residues long. CDR1 and CDR2 (germline): GTSNPN, SVGIG (reference sequence). Trimming took 3 bases from V and 2 from J, leaving 17 bases between them. The CDR3: CAWRGKRETPYEQYF. CDR3 sequence (DNA): TGTGCCTGGAGGGGAAAGCGAGAAACCCCCTACGAGCAGTACTTC.

This clone was observed once. The chain employs TRBV7-2 and TRBJ2-1; 10 bases agree with TRBD2. Unmatched junction bases numbered 4, after V lost 0 bases and J lost 2 bases. Germline-derived CDR1 and CDR2 are SGHTA and FQGNSA. The CDR3 sequence is 17 residues long. In nucleotides, the CDR3 is TGTGCCAGCAGCTTAGCGGCTAGCGGGGGAACCTACAATGAGCAGTTCTTC. As protein: CASSLAASGGTYNEQFF. The variable domain in full, completed from reference TRBV7-2 and TRBJ2-1, reads GAGVSQSPSNKVTEKGKDVELRCDPISGHTALYWYRQSLGQGLEFLIYFQGNSAPDKSGLPSDRFSAERTGGSVSTLTIQRTQQEDSAVYLCASSLAASGGTYNEQFFGPGTRLTVL.

The chain recombines TRBV6-4 with TRBJ2-6; maybe TRBD2 (5 bases). V was trimmed by 5 bases and J by 2 bases, leaving 7 bases between them. Germline-derived CDR1 and CDR2 are MRHNA and SNTAGT. CDR3 size: 14 residues. The CDR3 DNA reads as TGTGCCAGCAGTTCCGGGGCTGGGGCCAACGTCCTGACTTTC. Amino acid sequence: CASSSGAGANVLTF.

The chain links TRBV9 to TRBJ2-2; TRBD2 aligns across 11 bases. CDR1 is SGDLS and CDR2 is YYNGEE in the germline V gene. After removal of 3 bases from V and 4 bases from J, the junction contained 5 bases not matched to a gene. The CDR3 has 16 amino acids. The CDR3 loop is CASSASSGGFTGELFF. For the CDR3, the DNA is TGTGCCAGCAGCGCCTCTAGCGGGGGGTTCACCGGGGAGCTGTTTTTT.

This chain joins TRBV5-1 and TRBJ2-5; TRBD2 agrees at 7 bases. The CDR3 loop spans 16 amino acids. CDR1 SGHRS and CDR2 YFSETQ come from the germline V gene. Trimming at V came to 3 bases and at J to 5 bases, leaving 13 bases not matched to a gene. The DNA for the CDR3 is TGCGCCAGCAGCTCTGCCCCAGGACTAGACATGGAGACCCAGTACTTC. Translation gives CASSSAPGLDMETQYF.

As concerns this clone: This CDR3 is also generated by other DNA sequences in the sample. This rearrangement joins TRBV6-1 to TRBJ1-5; D is unresolved. Germline V gene data show CDR1 as MNHNS and CDR2 as SASEGT. This CDR3 region has 13 residues. V was trimmed by 2 bases and J by 7 bases, leaving 9 bases between them. The CDR3 DNA follows: TGTGCCAGCAGTGAAATGGGCCGGCAGCCCCAGCATTTT. Translating it yields CASSEMGRQPQHF.

V and J are TRBV28 and TRBJ2-7; 11 bases agree with TRBD2. The CDR3 has 13 residues. The V and J ends lost 7 bases and 4 bases, in that order; junction bases with no gene match: 3. CDR1 is MDHEN, CDR2 SYDVKM, per germline. CDR3 bases: TGTGCCAGCAAGGCTAGCGGGAGGTACGAGCAGTACTTC. It is translated as CASKASGRYEQYF.

V usage is TRBV21-1 and J usage is TRBJ2-1; the D segment call TRBD2 is taken from the table without a DNA check. TRBV21-1 is a documented pseudogene. The CDR3 has 17 amino acids. CDR3 sequence reads: CASSNTRRVSSYNEQFF. In DNA form, the CDR3 reads TGTGCCAGCAGCAATACTAGACGGGTGAGCTCCTACAATGAGCAGTTCTTC.

A note on this clone: At one boundary the junction diverges from the germline segment, which might be a read error. The chain uses TRBV7-7 and TRBJ2-5; maybe TRBD2 (6 bases). The CDR3 has 14 residues. The germline V gene encodes CDR1 SSHAT and CDR2 FNYEAQ (reference sequence). CDR3 protein: CASSVGGGGATQYF. In DNA, the CDR3 is TGTGCTAGCAGCGTAGGTGGAGGAGGGGCGACCCAGTACTTC.

The chain is built from TRBV5-4 and TRBJ2-1, with D possibly matching TRBD2 (5 bases). The CDR3 totals 13 residues. CDR1 and CDR2 from the germline V gene are SGHNT and YYREEE (reference sequence). Trimming removed 0 bases at V and 8 bases at J, with 9 bases between. The chain's CDR3 is CASSLALVDEQFF. For the CDR3, the DNA is TGTGCCAGCAGCTTGGCACTAGTGGATGAGCAGTTCTTC.

This rearrangement joins TRBV21-1 to TRBJ1-1; TRBD1 reflects the table's D call only, with no check against the DNA. TRBV21-1 is assigned pseudogene status. CDR3 length equals 18 residues. In nucleotides, the CDR3 is TGTGCCAGCAGCAGTACTACCGGGACAGGGCCTTCACGCTCTGAAGCTTTCTTT. It is translated as CASSSTTGTGPSRSEAFF.

The chain links TRBV10-2 to TRBJ2-5, with TRBD1 matching 9 bases. CDR1 and CDR2 (germline): WSHSY, SAAADI. Germline trimming cut 7 bases from V and 4 bases from J; bases unmatched to any gene: 4. The CDR3 is made up of 13 amino acids. CDR3 region: CASKGQGGETQYF. CDR3 nucleotide sequence: TGCGCCAGCAAGGGACAGGGAGGAGAGACCCAGTACTTC.

This clone showed up just a few times. This chain links TRBV7-8 with TRBJ1-6, with D unresolved. The V end was cut by 2 bases, the J end by 6 bases, with 14 bases between. The length of the CDR3 is 16 residues. Germline assignment: CDR1 SGHVS and CDR2 FQNEAQ. The CDR3 DNA is TGTGCCAGCAGCTTATTGCAGACGTCCCCTAATTCACCCCTCCACTTT. It is translated as CASSLLQTSPNSPLHF.

On this clone: Germline is not matched at one junction end, which may reflect a read error. The chain combines TRBV5-8 with TRBJ2-4; D unclear. The CDR3 extends over 11 amino acids. In germline, CDR1 is SGHTS, CDR2 YDEGEE. As DNA, the CDR3 is TGTGCCAGCAGCTTATTCCGAGTGGGAAACTTC. Amino acid sequence: CASSLFRVGNF.

The chain employs TRBV7-6 and TRBJ1-1; 8 bases are shared with TRBD1. Trimming cost V 3 bases and J 0 bases; bases outside gene matches: 3. Per the germline V gene, CDR1 is SGHVS and CDR2 is FNYEAQ. The CDR3 runs to 15 residues. The CDR3 loop reads CASSLGQAMNTEAFF. Here the CDR3 DNA reads TGTGCCAGCAGCTTGGGACAGGCGATGAACACTGAAGCTTTCTTT. Complete variable domain (other parts from reference TRBV7-6 and TRBJ1-1): GAGVSQSPRYKVTKRGQDVALRCDPISGHVSLYWYRQALGQGPEFLTYFNYEAQQDKSGLPNDRFSAERPEGSISTLTIQRTEQRDSAMYRCASSLGQAMNTEAFFGQGTRLTVV.

This chain uses TRBV4-3 with TRBJ2-3, with 8 bases matching TRBD2. The V and J ends lost 4 bases and 3 bases, in that order; junction bases with no gene match: 12. The CDR3 has 17 amino acids. Germline V gene sequence: CDR1 LGHNA, CDR2 YSLEER. CDR3 sequence reads: CASSRGRTGGPTDTQYF. In nucleotides, the CDR3 is TGCGCCAGCAGCCGAGGCCGGACGGGAGGGCCTACAGATACGCAGTATTTT.

The chain joins TRBV6-5 to TRBJ2-3; TRBD1 aligns across 10 bases. Germline V lookup: CDR1 MNHEY, CDR2 SVGAGI. The V gene end was trimmed by 5 bases and the J gene end by 4 bases; junction bases not matched to a gene: 6. The CDR3 loop spans 15 amino acids. This chain's CDR3 is CASSISGTGADTQYF. CDR3 in DNA: TGTGCCAGCAGTATATCCGGGACAGGGGCAGATACGCAGTATTTT.

The chain is built from TRBV6-1 and TRBJ1-5; 8 nucleotides agree with TRBD1. Unmatched junction bases numbered 7, after V lost 6 bases and J lost 3 bases. The CDR3 sequence is 15 residues long. Germline V gene sequence: CDR1 MNHNS, CDR2 SASEGT. The CDR3 reads CASRPGQVVNQPQHF. CDR3 nucleotide sequence: TGTGCCAGCAGACCGGGACAGGTAGTCAATCAGCCCCAGCATTTT.

About this clone itself: Other DNA sequences in this specimen translate into the identical CDR3. The V call is TRBV11-2, the J call TRBJ2-1; D gene ambiguous. The germline CDR1 and CDR2 sequences are SGHAT and FQNNGV. The germline V and J ends were trimmed by 7 bases and 3 bases, with 7 bases remaining between them. This CDR3 has 12 amino acids. CDR3 in DNA: TGTGCCAGCACCTCACGCTACAATGAGCAGTTCTTC. Translated, it gives CASTSRYNEQFF. Full variable domain (remainder filled in from reference TRBV11-2 and TRBJ2-1): EAGVAQSPRYKIIEKRQSVAFWCNPISGHATLYWYQQILGQGPKLLIQFQNNGVVDDSQLPKDRFSAERLKGVDSTLKIQPAKLEDSAVYLCASTSRYNEQFFGPGTRLTVL.

This chain links TRBV5-1 with TRBJ2-1; TRBD1 aligns across 11 bases. J lost 6 bases, V lost 4 bases, and 6 bases had no gene match. The CDR3 extends over 15 amino acids. Germline V gives CDR1 SGHRS, CDR2 YFSETQ. The CDR3 region has the DNA TGCGCCAGCAGCCTTTCCGGGACAGGGGGCAATGAGCAGTTCTTC. It encodes CASSLSGTGGNEQFF. Drawing the rest from reference TRBV5-1 and TRBJ2-1, the complete variable domain is KAGVTQTPRYLIKTRGQQVTLSCSPISGHRSVSWYQQTPGQGLQFLFEYFSETQRNKGNFPGRFSGRQFSNSRSEMNVSTLELGDSALYLCASSLSGTGGNEQFFGPGTRLTVL.

The genes are TRBV5-4 and TRBJ2-7; 7 bases agree with TRBD2. J gave up 0 bases and V 4 bases, and 4 bases lay outside the gene matches. The CDR3 extends over 14 amino acids. Looked up from germline, CDR1 is SGHNT and CDR2 is YYREEE (reference sequence). The CDR3 region has the DNA TGTGCCAGCAGCGCGGGACTATTCTCCTACGAGCAGTACTTC. It codes for CASSAGLFSYEQYF. Filled out from reference TRBV5-4 and TRBJ2-7, the complete variable domain reads ETGVTQSPTHLIKTRGQQVTLRCSSQSGHNTVSWYQQALGQGPQFIFQYYREEENGRGNFPPRFSGLQFPNYSSELNVNALELDDSALYLCASSAGLFSYEQYFGPGTRLTVT.

V is TRBV5-4 and J is TRBJ2-3, with D maybe TRBD1 (5 bases). The V gene's germline CDR1 is SGHNT and CDR2 YYREEE (reference sequence). Trimming took off 4 bases at V and 3 bases at J, with 9 bases between the two ends. The CDR3 contains 13 residues. The CDR3 sequence: CASSPRTTDTQYF. The DNA for the CDR3 is TGTGCCAGCAGCCCGCGGACAACAGATACGCAGTATTTT.

The table lists this clone with many counts. The V and J genes are TRBV10-2 and TRBJ1-4; D unresolved. The CDR3 contains 13 residues. Germline V lookup: CDR1 WSHSY, CDR2 SAAADI. V shed 9 bases and J shed 10 bases, with 18 bases lying between them. This CDR3 is CARRYYQPGKLFF. The CDR3 DNA reads as TGCGCCAGGCGATATTATCAGCCCGGAAAACTGTTTTTT.

J is TRBJ1-4 and V is TRBV5-6; D is possibly TRBD1 (5 bases). The germline V gene encodes CDR1 SGHDT and CDR2 YYEEEE. The CDR3 is made up of 13 amino acids. Trimming pared 0 bases from V and 8 bases from J, leaving 8 bases between. The CDR3 spells CASSLAGSEKLFF. The CDR3 nucleotides read TGTGCCAGCAGCTTGGCAGGGAGCGAAAAACTGTTTTTT.

The J gene is TRBJ1-6, the V gene TRBV5-4; the match to TRBD1 covers 10 bases. The CDR3 contains 16 residues. After removal of 0 bases from V and 8 bases from J, the junction contained 5 bases not matched to a gene. The germline CDR1 and CDR2 sequences are SGHNT and YYREEE (reference sequence). The CDR3 loop is CASSLGGGQGYSPLHF. As DNA, the CDR3 is TGTGCCAGCAGCTTGGGTGGGGGACAGGGGTATTCACCCCTCCACTTT.

V gene TRBV5-4 combines with J gene TRBJ2-2; 11 bases are a match to TRBD2. Trimming at V came to 4 bases and at J to 1 base, leaving 3 bases not matched to a gene. This CDR3 comprises 16 residues. The germline V gene has CDR1 SGHNT and CDR2 YYREEE (reference sequence). CDR3 coding DNA: TGTGCCAGCAGCCCCGGGACTAGCGGGAACACCGGGGAGCTGTTTTTT. Its translation: CASSPGTSGNTGELFF.

A few counts support this clone. The DNA for the CDR3 is TGTGCCAGCAGTTTCCGGGGTCTGAGCGAGCAGTACTTC. Translated: CASSFRGLSEQYF. This chain links TRBV27 with TRBJ2-7; tentatively, D is TRBD2 (5 bases). Trimming took 3 bases from V and 6 from J, leaving 12 bases between them. The CDR3 is 13 amino acids. Germline values: CDR1 MNHEY, CDR2 SMNVEV (reference sequence).

DNA of the CDR3: TGTGCCAGCACCCCGGCACAGGGGGGAAATCAGCCCCAGCATTTT. Its protein product is CASTPAQGGNQPQHF. The V and J genes are TRBV6-6 and TRBJ1-5; 8 bases line up with TRBD1. Germline V CDR1 and CDR2: MNHNY, SVGAGI (reference sequence). V was clipped by 7 bases and J by 4 bases; unmatched bases: 9. The CDR3 spans 15 residues.

The J gene is TRBJ2-7, the V gene TRBV6-1; 9 bases match TRBD2. CDR1 and CDR2 from the germline V gene are MNHNS and SASEGT. The CDR3 extends over 14 amino acids. V shed 4 bases, J shed 5 bases, and the junction held 6 bases outside the gene matches. CDR3 sequence: CASSVGLAINEQYF. The CDR3 bases are TGTGCCAGCAGTGTTGGACTAGCGATAAACGAGCAGTACTTC.